A few counts support the clone carrying this T cell receptor (beta chain). This entry comes from a study of identical twins. Healthy Caucasians provided all donations. The CDR3 has 12 amino acids. V was clipped by 6 bases and J by 3 bases, with 10 bases between them. The germline V gene has CDR1 DFQATT and CDR2 SNEGSKA (reference sequence). TCRdb used MiXCR to reprocess the 5' RACE reads, holding one entry per CDR3 protein. This sample has under 900,000 distinct CDR3 sequences, with about 12% found just once. The same sample was also used in a study of yellow fever vaccine responses in identical twins. As that study records: The authors reported partly convergent, partly personalized vaccine responses in identical twins.

This chain joins TRBV20-1 and TRBJ2-3; tentative D call: TRBD2 (6 bases). Sequenced material: PBMCs. This receptor was identified in a young woman in good health. The CDR3 sequence is CSAIGRTDTQYF. The CDR3 DNA reads as TGCAGTGCGATCGGGAGAACAGATACGCAGTATTTT.